This T cell receptor (beta chain) was sequenced in a study of control samples from healthy donors and cancer patients. Measured with immunoSEQ multiplex PCR; TCRdb has only the in-frame clones, and not every one. This sample carries 60,000 to 80,000 clones, roughly 87% of them seen once, and the ten largest clones take over 3.5%. V gave up 5 bases and J gave up 5 bases, with 9 bases separating them. This CDR3 comprises 12 residues. The table lists this clone with a few counts. What was sequenced was blood. The rearrangement uses TRBV12-3 or TRBV12-4 and TRBJ1-2; D remains unclear. The TCR originated in a woman between 50 and 59 years old in good health. The CDR3 sequence is CASSIGGYGYTF. CDR3 sequence (DNA): TGTGCCAGCAGTATTGGAGGGTATGGCTACACCTTC.